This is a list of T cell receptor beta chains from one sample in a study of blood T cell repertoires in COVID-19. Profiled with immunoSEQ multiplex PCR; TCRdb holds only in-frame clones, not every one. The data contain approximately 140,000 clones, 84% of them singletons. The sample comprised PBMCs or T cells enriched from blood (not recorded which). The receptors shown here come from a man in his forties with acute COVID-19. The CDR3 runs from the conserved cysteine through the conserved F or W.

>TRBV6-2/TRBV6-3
CASSSEYVGELFF
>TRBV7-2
CASSLNRAAEELFF
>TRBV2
CASRTGANNYGYTF
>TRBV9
CASSVGQGVSGNTEAFF
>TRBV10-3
CAINKGQVNTEAFF
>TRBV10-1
CASSEFSGSSYNEQFF
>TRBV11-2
CASSTTGSNSPLHF
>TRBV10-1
CASSESRENTGELFF
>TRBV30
CAWSVGGGGGNQPQHF
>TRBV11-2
CASSRDSYEQYF
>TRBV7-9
CASSLGQVLWDEKLFF
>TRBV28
CASEELPATGELFF
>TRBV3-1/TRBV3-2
CASSQDPVSRDTEAFF
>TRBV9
CASSKGQFFSYNSPLHF